This T cell receptor (beta chain) appears in the sequencing data of a study of vaccination and CD4 T cells after COVID-19. A few counts support this clonotype. Its specificity is not known. V was cut by 3 bases and J by 11 bases, with 16 bases left in between. The CDR3 is made up of 12 amino acids. Germline V gene sequence: CDR1 DFQATT, CDR2 SNEGSKA (reference sequence). Treatment reported: roughly ten-day PBMC culture with coronavirus spike peptide pools or control peptides (ViraFEST assay). Cultured CD4+ T cells had their DNA profiled by the Oncomine TCR Beta short-read assay. TCRdb re-called the PCR reads with MiXCR, one entry per CDR3 protein. Altogether about 23,000 distinct CDR3 sequences are present, 67% being singletons, with the ten largest covering about 20%.

The sequence came from a human donor who received a COVID-19 vaccine. The rearrangement uses TRBV20-1 and TRBJ1-1; TRBD1 might be the D (5 bases). The sequences come from CD4+ T cells from blood, cultured in vitro, collected after SARS-CoV-2 vaccination. CDR3 loop: CSARRDASLAFF. In nucleotides, the CDR3 is TGCAGTGCTAGGAGGGACGCGTCCCTGGCTTTCTTT.